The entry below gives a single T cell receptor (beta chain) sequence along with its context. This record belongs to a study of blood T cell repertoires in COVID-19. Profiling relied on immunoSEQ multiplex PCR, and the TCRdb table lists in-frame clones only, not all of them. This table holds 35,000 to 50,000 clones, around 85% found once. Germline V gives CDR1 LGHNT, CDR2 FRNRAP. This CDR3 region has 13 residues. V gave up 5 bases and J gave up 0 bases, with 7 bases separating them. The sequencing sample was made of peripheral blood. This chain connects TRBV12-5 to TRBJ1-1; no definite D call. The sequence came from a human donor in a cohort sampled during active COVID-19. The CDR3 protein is CASGLSLNTEAFF. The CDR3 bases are TGTGCTAGTGGTCTCAGTCTGAACACTGAAGCTTTCTTT. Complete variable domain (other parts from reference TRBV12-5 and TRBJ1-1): DARVTQTPRHKVTEMGQEVTMRCQPILGHNTVFWYRQTMMQGLELLAYFRNRAPLDDSGMPKDRFSAEMPDATLATLKIQPSEPRDSAVYFCASGLSLNTEAFFGQGTRLTVV.